This TCR beta chain was found in a study of blood T cell repertoires in COVID-19. As for the study in general: Collection of acute and convalescent COVID-19 samples took place in the United States, Italy and Spain. The cDNA or gDNA used as material had been derived from T cells, B-cell-depleted T cells, or PBMCs.

As processed by the authors: Estimated nucleated cell counts came from reference gene primer amplification. Clones were sequenced by immunoSEQ multiplex PCR, and TCRdb holds only the in-frame ones, with some missing. That table gives V, J and clone size, and the DNA gave D and trimming. The sample contains 70,000 or so clones, more than 85% of which appear only once. V lost 6 bases and J lost 1, with 13 bases in between. Germline assignment: CDR1 SGHNT and CDR2 YYREEE (reference sequence). CDR3 size: 14 residues. V is TRBV5-4 and J is TRBJ1-1; D is uncertain. The clonotype was recovered from a man aged 65-85 years with active COVID-19. Sequencing input: peripheral blood. CDR3 protein: CASTPVGPNTEAFF. The DNA of the CDR3 is TGTGCCAGCACCCCCGTGGGCCCGAACACTGAAGCTTTCTTT. The whole variable domain, remainder taken from reference TRBV5-4 and TRBJ1-1, is ETGVTQSPTHLIKTRGQQVTLRCSSQSGHNTVSWYQQALGQGPQFIFQYYREEENGRGNFPPRFSGLQFPNYSSELNVNALELDDSALYLCASTPVGPNTEAFFGQGTRLTVV.